Given below is one TCR beta chain in context. CDR3 size: 14 residues. The germline gives CDR1 LNHNV, CDR2 YYDKDF (reference sequence). V gave up 5 bases and J gave up 0 bases; unmatched junction bases: 4. The protocol was immunoSEQ multiplex PCR, while the TCRdb copy is restricted to in-frame clones and leaves out a portion. Among about 54,000 clones listed, approximately 90% were seen once. This specimen comes from a study of cytomegalovirus exposure and HLA in healthy donors. The material sequenced was PBMCs. The V and J genes are TRBV15 and TRBJ2-7, with 7 nucleotides matching TRBD2. The sequence came from a woman between 18 and 29 years old in good health and CMV-seropositive. CDR3 sequence (DNA): TGTGCCACCAGCGGCGGGGGTACCTCCTACGAGCAGTACTTC. This gives the protein CATSGGGTSYEQYF.